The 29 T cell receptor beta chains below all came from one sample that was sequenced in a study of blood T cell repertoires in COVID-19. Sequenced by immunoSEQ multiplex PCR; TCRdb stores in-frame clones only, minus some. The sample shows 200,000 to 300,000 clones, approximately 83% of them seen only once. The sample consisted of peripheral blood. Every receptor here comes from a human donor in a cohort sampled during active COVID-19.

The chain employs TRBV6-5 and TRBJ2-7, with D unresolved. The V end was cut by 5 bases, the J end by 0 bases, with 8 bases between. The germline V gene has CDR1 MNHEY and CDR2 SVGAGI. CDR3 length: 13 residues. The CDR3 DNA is TGTGCCAGCAGTCCACAGAGCTCCTACGAGCAGTACTTC. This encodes CASSPQSSYEQYF.

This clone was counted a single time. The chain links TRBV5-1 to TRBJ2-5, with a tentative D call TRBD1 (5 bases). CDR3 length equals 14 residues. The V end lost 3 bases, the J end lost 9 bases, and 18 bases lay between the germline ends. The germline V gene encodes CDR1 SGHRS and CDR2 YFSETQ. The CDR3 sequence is CASSSDSQSGAQYF. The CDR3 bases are TGCGCCAGCAGCTCAGACAGCCAAAGTGGGGCCCAGTACTTC.

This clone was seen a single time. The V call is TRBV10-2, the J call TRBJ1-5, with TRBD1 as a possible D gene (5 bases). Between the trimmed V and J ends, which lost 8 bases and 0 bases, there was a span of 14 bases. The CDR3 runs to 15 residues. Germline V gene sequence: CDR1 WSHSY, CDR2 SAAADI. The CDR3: CASGPGDYSNQPQHF. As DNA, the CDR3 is TGCGCCAGCGGACCGGGGGACTATAGCAATCAGCCCCAGCATTTT.

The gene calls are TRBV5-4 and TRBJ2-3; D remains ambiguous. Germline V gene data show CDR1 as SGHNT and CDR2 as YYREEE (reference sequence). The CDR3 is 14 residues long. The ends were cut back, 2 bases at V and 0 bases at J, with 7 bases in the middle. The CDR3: CASSFFTSTDTQYF. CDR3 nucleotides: TGTGCCAGCAGCTTCTTCACTAGCACAGATACGCAGTATTTT.

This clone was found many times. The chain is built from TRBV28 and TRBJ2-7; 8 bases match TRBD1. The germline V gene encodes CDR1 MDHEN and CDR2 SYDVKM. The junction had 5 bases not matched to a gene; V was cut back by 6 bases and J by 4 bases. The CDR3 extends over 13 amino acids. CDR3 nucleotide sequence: TGTGCCAGCAGAGGCAGGGGGCGATACGAGCAGTACTTC. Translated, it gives CASRGRGRYEQYF. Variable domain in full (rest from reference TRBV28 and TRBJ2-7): DVKVTQSSRYLVKRTGEKVFLECVQDMDHENMFWYRQDPGLGLRLIYFSYDVKMKEKGDIPEGYSVSREKKERFSLILESASTNQTSMYLCASRGRGRYEQYFGPGTRLTVT.

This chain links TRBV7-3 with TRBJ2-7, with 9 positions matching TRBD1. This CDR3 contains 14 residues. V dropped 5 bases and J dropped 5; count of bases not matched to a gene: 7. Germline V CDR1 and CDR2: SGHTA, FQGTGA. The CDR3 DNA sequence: TGTGCCAGCAGCGCGGACAGGGGTCGGGACGAGCAGTACTTC. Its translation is CASSADRGRDEQYF.

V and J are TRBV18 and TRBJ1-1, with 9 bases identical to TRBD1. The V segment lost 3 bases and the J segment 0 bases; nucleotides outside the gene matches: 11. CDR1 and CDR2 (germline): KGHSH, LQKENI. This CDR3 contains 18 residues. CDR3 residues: CASSPRGQGGAMNTEAFF. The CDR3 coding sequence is TGTGCCAGCTCACCGAGGGGACAGGGAGGGGCCATGAACACTGAAGCTTTCTTT. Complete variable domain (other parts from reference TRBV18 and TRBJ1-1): NAGVMQNPRHLVRRRGQEARLRCSPMKGHSHVYWYRQLPEEGLKFMVYLQKENIIDESGMPKERFSAEFPKEGPSILRIQQVVRGDSAAYFCASSPRGQGGAMNTEAFFGQGTRLTVV.

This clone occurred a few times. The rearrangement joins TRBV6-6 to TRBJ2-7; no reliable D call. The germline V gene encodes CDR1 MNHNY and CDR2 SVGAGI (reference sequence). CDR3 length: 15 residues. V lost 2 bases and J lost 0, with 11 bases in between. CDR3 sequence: CASSYEGSFSYEQYF. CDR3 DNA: TGTGCCAGCAGTTACGAAGGTAGCTTCTCCTACGAGCAGTACTTC.

For the CDR3, the DNA is TGCGCCAGCAGCTTCAGGGGAGATTCACCCCTCCACTTT. Protein product: CASSFRGDSPLHF. This chain connects TRBV5-1 to TRBJ1-6, with D tentatively TRBD1 (6 bases). The germline V gene encodes CDR1 SGHRS and CDR2 YFSETQ. CDR3 length equals 13 residues. V was shortened by 2 bases and J by 8 bases, with 8 bases between the two germline ends. Full variable domain (remainder filled in from reference TRBV5-1 and TRBJ1-6): KAGVTQTPRYLIKTRGQQVTLSCSPISGHRSVSWYQQTPGQGLQFLFEYFSETQRNKGNFPGRFSGRQFSNSRSEMNVSTLELGDSALYLCASSFRGDSPLHFGNGTRLTVT.

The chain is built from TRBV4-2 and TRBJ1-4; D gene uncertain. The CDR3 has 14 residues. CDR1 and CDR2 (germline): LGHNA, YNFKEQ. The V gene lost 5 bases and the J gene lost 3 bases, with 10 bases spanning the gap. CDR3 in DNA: TGTGCCAGCAGCGCGGGTGGAGCTAATGAAAAACTGTTTTTT. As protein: CASSAGGANEKLFF.

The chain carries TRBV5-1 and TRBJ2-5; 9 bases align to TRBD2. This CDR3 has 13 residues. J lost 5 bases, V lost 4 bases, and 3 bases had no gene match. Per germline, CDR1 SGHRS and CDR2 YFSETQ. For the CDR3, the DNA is TGCGCCAGCAGCGTAGGACTAGCGGAGACCCAGTACTTC. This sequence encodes CASSVGLAETQYF.

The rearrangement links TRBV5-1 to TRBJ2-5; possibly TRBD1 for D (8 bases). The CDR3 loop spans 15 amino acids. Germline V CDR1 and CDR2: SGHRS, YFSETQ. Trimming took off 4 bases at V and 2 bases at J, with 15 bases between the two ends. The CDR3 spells CASSIGQGGQETQYF. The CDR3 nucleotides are TGCGCCAGCAGCATAGGACAGGGAGGGCAAGAGACCCAGTACTTC.

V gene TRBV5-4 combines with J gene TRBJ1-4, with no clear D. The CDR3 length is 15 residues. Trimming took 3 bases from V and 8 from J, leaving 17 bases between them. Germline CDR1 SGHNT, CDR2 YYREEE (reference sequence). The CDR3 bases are TGTGCCAGCAGCTCTGAGGGAGATGTAAGGGAAAAACTGTTTTTT. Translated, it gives CASSSEGDVREKLFF.

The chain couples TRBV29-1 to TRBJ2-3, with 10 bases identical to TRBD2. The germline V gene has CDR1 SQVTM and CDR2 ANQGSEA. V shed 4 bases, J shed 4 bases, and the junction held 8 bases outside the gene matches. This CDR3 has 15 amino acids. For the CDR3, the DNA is TGCAGCGTTGGCGCTAGCGGGAGTGTTTCAGATACGCAGTATTTT. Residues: CSVGASGSVSDTQYF.

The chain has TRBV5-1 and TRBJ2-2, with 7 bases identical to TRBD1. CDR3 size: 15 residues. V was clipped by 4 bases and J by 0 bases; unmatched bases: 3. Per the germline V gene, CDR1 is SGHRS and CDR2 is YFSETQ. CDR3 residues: CASSRDSPNTGELFF. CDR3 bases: TGCGCCAGCAGCCGGGACAGCCCGAACACCGGGGAGCTGTTTTTT. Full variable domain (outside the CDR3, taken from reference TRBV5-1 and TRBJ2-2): KAGVTQTPRYLIKTRGQQVTLSCSPISGHRSVSWYQQTPGQGLQFLFEYFSETQRNKGNFPGRFSGRQFSNSRSEMNVSTLELGDSALYLCASSRDSPNTGELFFGEGSRLTVL.

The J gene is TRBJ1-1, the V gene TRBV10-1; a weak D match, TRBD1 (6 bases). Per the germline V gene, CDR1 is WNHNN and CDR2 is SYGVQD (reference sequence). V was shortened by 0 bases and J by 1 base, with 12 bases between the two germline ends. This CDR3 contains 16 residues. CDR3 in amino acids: CASSESAGVQNTEAFF. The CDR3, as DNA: TGCGCCAGCAGTGAGTCGGCAGGGGTTCAGAACACTGAAGCTTTCTTT.

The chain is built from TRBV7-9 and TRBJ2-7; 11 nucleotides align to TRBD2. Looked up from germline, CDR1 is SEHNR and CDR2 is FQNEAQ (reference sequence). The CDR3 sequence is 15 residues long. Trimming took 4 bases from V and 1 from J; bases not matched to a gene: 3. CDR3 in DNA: TGTGCCAGCAGCTCCCTAGCGGGAGGATCCTACGAGCAGTACTTC. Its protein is CASSSLAGGSYEQYF.

The CDR3 region is CASSIISGGATDTQYF. The CDR3 DNA is TGTGCCAGTAGTATAATTTCAGGGGGCGCCACAGATACGCAGTATTTT. The V call is TRBV19, the J call TRBJ2-3; 8 bases align to TRBD1. From germline, CDR1 is LNHDA and CDR2 SQIVND (reference sequence). The CDR3 extends over 16 amino acids. V lost 2 bases to trimming and J lost 2 bases; unmatched junction nucleotides: 6.

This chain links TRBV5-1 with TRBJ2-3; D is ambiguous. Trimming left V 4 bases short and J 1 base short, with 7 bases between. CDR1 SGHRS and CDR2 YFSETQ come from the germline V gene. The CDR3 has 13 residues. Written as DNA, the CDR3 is TGCGCCAGCAGCCTACAGCGCACAGATACGCAGTATTTT. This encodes CASSLQRTDTQYF.

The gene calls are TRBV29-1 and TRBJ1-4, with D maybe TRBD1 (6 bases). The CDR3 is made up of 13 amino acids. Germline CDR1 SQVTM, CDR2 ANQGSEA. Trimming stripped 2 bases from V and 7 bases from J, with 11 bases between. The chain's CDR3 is CSVERTGSEKLFF. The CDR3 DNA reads TGCAGCGTTGAAAGAACAGGGAGTGAAAAACTGTTTTTT.

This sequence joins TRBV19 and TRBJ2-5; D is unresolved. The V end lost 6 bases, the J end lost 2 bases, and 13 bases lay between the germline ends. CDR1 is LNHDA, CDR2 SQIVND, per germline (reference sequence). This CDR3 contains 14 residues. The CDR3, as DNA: TGTGCCAGTAGAAGAGCCGACACTCAAGAGACCCAGTACTTC. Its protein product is CASRRADTQETQYF. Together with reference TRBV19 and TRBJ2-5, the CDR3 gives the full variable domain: DGGITQSPKYLFRKEGQNVTLSCEQNLNHDAMYWYRQDPGQGLRLIYYSQIVNDFQKGDIAEGYSVSREKKESFPLTVTSAQKNPTAFYLCASRRADTQETQYFGPGTRLLVL.

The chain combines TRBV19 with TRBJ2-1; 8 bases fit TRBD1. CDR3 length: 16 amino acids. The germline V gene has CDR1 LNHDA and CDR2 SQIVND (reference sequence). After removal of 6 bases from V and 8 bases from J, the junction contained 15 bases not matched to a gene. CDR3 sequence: CASSSATDRGSYEQFF. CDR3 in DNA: TGTGCCAGTAGCTCGGCAACAGACAGGGGTTCGTATGAGCAGTTCTTC.

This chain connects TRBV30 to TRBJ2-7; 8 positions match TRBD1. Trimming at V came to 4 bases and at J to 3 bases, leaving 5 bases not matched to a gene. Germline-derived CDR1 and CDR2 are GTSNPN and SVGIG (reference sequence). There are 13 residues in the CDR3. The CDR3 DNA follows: TGTGCCTGGAAACGGACAGGGAACTACGAGCAGTACTTC. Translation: CAWKRTGNYEQYF.

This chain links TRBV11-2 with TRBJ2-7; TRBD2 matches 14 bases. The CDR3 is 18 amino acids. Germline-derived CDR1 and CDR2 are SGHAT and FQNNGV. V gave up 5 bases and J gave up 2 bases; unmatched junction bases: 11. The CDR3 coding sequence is TGTGCCAGCAGCCCCGGACTAGCGGGGGGTATCTACACCTACGAGCAGTACTTC. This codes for CASSPGLAGGIYTYEQYF.

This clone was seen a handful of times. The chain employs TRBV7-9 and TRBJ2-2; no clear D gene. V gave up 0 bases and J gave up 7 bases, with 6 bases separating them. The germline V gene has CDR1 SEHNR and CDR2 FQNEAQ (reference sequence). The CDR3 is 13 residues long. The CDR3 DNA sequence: TGTGCCAGCAGCTTAGCGGTCAGCGGGGAGCTGTTTTTT. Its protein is CASSLAVSGELFF. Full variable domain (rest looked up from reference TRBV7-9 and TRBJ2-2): DTGVSQNPRHKITKRGQNVTFRCDPISEHNRLYWYRQTLGQGPEFLTYFQNEAQLEKSRLLSDRFSAERPKGSFSTLEIQRTEQGDSAMYLCASSLAVSGELFFGEGSRLTVL.

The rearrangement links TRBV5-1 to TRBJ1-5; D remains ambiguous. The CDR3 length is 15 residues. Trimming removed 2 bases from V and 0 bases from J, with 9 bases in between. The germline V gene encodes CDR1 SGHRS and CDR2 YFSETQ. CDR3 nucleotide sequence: TGCGCCAGCAGCTTAAACGGTAATAGCAATCAGCCCCAGCATTTT. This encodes CASSLNGNSNQPQHF.

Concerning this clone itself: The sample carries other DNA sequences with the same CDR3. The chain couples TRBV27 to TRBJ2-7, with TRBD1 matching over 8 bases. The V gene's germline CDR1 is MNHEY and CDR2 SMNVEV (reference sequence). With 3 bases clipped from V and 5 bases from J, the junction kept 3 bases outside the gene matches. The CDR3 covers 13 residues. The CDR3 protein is CASSLTGDHEQYF. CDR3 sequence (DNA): TGTGCCAGCAGTTTGACAGGGGACCACGAGCAGTACTTC.

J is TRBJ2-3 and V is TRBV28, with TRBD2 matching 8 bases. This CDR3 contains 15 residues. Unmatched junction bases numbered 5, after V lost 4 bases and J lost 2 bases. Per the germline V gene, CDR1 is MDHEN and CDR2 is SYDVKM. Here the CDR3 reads CASSSPGGVTDTQYF. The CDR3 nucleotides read TGTGCCAGCAGTTCGCCCGGGGGGGTCACAGATACGCAGTATTTT. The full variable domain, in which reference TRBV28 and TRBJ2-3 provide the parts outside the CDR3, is DVKVTQSSRYLVKRTGEKVFLECVQDMDHENMFWYRQDPGLGLRLIYFSYDVKMKEKGDIPEGYSVSREKKERFSLILESASTNQTSMYLCASSSPGGVTDTQYFGPGTRLTVL.

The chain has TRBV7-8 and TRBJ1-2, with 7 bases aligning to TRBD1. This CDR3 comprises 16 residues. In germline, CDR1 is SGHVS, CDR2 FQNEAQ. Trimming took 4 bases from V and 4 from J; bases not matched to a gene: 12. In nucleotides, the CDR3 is TGTGCCAGCAGCTCCAGGGGGGACCGGATGGGCTATGGCTACACCTTC. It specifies CASSSRGDRMGYGYTF.